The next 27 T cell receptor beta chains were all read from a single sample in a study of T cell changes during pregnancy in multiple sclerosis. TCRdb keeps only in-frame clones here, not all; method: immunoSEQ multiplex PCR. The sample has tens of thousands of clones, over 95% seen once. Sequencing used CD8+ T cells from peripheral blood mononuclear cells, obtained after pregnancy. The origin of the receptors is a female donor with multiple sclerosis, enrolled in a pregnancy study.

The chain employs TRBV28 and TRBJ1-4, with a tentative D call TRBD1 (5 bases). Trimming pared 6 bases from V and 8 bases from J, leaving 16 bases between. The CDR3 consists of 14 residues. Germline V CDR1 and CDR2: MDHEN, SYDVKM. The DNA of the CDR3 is TGTGCCAGCAGCCTGGAGGGACGTGGGGAAAAACTGTTTTTT. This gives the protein CASSLEGRGEKLFF.

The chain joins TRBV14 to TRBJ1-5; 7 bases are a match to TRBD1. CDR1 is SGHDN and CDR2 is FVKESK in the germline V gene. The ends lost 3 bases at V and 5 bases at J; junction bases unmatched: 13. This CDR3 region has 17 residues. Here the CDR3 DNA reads TGTGCCAGCAGCCAGAGGTTCTTCTACAGGGGACATCAGCCCCAGCATTTT. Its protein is CASSQRFFYRGHQPQHF.

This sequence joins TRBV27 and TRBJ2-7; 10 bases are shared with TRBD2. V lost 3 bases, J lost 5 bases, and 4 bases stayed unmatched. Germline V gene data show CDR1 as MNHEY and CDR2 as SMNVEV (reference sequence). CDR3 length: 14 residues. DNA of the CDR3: TGTGCCAGCAGTTTCGCTAGCGGGGGCCACGAGCAGTACTTC. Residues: CASSFASGGHEQYF.

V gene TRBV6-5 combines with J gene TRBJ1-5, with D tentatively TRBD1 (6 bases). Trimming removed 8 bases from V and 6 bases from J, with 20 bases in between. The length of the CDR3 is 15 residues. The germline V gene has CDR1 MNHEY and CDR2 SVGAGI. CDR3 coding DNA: TGTGCCAGCGCCTGGGATAGCGGGGGCACTCAGCCCCAGCATTTT. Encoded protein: CASAWDSGGTQPQHF.

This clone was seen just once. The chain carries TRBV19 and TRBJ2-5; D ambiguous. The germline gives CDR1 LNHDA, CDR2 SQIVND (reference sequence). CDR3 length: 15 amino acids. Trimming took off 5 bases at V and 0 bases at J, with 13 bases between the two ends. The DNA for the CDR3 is TGTGCCAGTAGTGCCCTACACGGGTACCAAGAGACCCAGTACTTC. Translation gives CASSALHGYQETQYF.

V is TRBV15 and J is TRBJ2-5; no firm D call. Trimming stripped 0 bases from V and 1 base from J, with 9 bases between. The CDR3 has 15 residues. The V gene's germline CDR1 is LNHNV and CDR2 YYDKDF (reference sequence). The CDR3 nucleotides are TGTGCCACCAGCAGAGATAGGCGGAGCCAAGAGACCCAGTACTTC. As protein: CATSRDRRSQETQYF.

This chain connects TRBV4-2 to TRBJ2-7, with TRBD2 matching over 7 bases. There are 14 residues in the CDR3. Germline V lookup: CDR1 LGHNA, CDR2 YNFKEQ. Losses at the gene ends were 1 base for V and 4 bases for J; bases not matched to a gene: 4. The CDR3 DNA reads TGTGCCAGCAGCCAAGTTGAGGGAGGGTACGAGCAGTACTTC. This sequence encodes CASSQVEGGYEQYF.

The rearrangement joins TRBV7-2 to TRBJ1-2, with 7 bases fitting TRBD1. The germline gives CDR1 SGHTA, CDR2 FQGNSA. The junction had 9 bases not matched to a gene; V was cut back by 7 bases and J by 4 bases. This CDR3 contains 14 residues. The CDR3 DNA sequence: TGTGCCAGCATCTCGGGGACAGTACCCTATGGCTACACCTTC. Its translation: CASISGTVPYGYTF.

The CDR3 here is CAWSGTGGFNTEAFF. The CDR3 DNA follows: TGTGCCTGGAGTGGGACAGGGGGCTTCAACACTGAAGCTTTCTTT. The chain joins TRBV30 to TRBJ1-1; 11 positions agree with TRBD1. The germline V gene encodes CDR1 GTSNPN and CDR2 SVGIG (reference sequence). Germline trimming cut 1 base from V and 2 bases from J; bases unmatched to any gene: 3. The CDR3 runs 15 residues.

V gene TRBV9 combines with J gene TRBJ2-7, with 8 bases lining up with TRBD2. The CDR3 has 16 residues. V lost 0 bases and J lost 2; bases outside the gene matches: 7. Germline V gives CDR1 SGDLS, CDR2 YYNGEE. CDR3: CASSVEGLAGPYEQYF. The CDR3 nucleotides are TGTGCCAGCAGCGTAGAGGGTCTAGCGGGCCCCTACGAGCAGTACTTC.

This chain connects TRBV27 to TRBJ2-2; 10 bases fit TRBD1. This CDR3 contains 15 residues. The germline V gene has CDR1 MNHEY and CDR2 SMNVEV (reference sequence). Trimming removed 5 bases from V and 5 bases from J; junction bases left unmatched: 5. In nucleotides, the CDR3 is TGTGCCAGCAGTCCGGGACAGGGGAGGACCGGGGAGCTGTTTTTT. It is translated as CASSPGQGRTGELFF.

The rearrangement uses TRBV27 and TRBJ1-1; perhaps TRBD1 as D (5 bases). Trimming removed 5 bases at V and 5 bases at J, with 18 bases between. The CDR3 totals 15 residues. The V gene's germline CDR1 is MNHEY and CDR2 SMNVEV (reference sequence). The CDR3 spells CASSITGGARTEAFF. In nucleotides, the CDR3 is TGTGCCAGCAGTATAACAGGCGGGGCGAGGACTGAAGCTTTCTTT.

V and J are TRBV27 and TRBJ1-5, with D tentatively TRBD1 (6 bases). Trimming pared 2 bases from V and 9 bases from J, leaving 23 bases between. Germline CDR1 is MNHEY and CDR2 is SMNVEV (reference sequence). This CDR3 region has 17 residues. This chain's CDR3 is CASSLSAGALPHLPQHF. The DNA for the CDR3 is TGTGCCAGCAGTTTAAGCGCGGGGGCCCTACCGCATCTGCCCCAGCATTTT.

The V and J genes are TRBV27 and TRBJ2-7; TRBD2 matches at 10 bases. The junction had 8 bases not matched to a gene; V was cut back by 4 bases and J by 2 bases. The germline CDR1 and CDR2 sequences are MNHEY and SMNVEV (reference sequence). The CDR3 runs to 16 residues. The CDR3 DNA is TGTGCCAGCAGTTCTCTAGCGGGAGAGGGCACCTACGAGCAGTACTTC. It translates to CASSSLAGEGTYEQYF.

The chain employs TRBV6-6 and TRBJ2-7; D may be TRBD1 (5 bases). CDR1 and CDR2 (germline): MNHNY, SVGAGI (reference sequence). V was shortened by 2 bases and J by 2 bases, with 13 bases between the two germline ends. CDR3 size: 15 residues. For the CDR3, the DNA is TGTGCCAGCAGTTACGGGGCCCCCGAGACCTACGAGCAGTACTTC. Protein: CASSYGAPETYEQYF.

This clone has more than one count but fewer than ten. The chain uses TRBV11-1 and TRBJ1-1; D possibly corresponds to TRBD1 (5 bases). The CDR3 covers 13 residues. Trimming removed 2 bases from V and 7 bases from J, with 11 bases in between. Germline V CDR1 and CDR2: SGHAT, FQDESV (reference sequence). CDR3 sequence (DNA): TGTGCCAGCAGCTTAAACCTCCAGGGTGAAGCTTTCTTT. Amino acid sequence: CASSLNLQGEAFF.

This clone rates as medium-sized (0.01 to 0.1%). Here the CDR3 reads CASAGLARSGELFF. CDR3 nucleotide sequence: TGTGCCAGCGCTGGACTAGCCAGATCCGGGGAGCTGTTTTTT. This chain links TRBV6-5 with TRBJ2-2, with 8 bases lining up with TRBD2. This CDR3 has 14 amino acids. V shed 8 bases and J 6 bases; nucleotides not matched to a gene: 8. The germline gives CDR1 MNHEY, CDR2 SVGAGI.

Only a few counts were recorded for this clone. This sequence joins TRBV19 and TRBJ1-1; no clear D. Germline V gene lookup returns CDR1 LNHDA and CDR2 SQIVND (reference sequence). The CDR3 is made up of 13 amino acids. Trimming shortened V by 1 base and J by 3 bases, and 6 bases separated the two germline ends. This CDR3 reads CASSIGGYTEAFF. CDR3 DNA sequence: TGTGCCAGTAGTATAGGAGGCTACACTGAAGCTTTCTTT. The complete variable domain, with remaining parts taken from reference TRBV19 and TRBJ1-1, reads DGGITQSPKYLFRKEGQNVTLSCEQNLNHDAMYWYRQDPGQGLRLIYYSQIVNDFQKGDIAEGYSVSREKKESFPLTVTSAQKNPTAFYLCASSIGGYTEAFFGQGTRLTVV.

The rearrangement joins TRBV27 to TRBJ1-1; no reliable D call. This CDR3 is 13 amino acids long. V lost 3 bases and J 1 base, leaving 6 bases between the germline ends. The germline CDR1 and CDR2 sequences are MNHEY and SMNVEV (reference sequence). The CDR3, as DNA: TGTGCCAGCAGTTTTGTCCAGAACACTGAAGCTTTCTTT. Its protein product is CASSFVQNTEAFF.

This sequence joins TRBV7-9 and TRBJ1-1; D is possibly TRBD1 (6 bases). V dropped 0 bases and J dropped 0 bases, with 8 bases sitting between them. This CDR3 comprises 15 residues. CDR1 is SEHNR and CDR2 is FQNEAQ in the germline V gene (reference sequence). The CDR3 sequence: CASSLATGLNTEAFF. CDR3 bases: TGTGCCAGCAGCTTAGCGACAGGCCTGAACACTGAAGCTTTCTTT.

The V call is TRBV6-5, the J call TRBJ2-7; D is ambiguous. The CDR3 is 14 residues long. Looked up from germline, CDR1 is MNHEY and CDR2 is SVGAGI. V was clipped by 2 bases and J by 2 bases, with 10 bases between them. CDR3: CASSYGRLAYEQYF. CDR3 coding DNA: TGTGCCAGCAGTTACGGCCGGCTAGCCTACGAGCAGTACTTC.

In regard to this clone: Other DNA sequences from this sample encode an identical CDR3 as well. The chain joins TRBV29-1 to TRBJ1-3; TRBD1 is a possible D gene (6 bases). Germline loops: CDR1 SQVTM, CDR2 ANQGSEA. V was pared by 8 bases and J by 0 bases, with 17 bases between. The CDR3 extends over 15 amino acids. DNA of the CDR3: TGCAGCATCTTGGCAGACAGGTCCTCTGGAAACACCATATATTTT. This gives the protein CSILADRSSGNTIYF.

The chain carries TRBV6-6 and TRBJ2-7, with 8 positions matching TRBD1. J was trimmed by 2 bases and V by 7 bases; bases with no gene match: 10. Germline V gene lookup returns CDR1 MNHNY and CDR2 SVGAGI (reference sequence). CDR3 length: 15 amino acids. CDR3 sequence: CASTNSGTGPYEQYF. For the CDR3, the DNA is TGTGCCAGCACCAACTCCGGGACAGGTCCCTACGAGCAGTACTTC.

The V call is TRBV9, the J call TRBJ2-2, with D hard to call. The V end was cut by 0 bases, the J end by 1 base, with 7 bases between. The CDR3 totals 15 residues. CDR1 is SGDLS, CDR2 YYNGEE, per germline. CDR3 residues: CASSVGQLNTGELFF. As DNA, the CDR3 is TGTGCCAGCAGCGTAGGTCAGTTGAACACCGGGGAGCTGTTTTTT.

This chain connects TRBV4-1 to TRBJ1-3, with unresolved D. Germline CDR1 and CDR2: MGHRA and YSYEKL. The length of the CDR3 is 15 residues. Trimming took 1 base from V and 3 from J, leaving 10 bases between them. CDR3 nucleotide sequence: TGCGCCAGCAGCCAAGCAGGTGCAGTTGGAAACACCATATATTTT. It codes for CASSQAGAVGNTIYF.

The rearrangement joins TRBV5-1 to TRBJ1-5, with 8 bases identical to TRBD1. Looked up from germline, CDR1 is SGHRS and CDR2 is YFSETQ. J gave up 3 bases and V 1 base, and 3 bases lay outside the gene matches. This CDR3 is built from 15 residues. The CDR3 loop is CASSLTGGFNQPQHF. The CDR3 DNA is TGCGCCAGCAGCTTGACAGGGGGTTTCAATCAGCCCCAGCATTTT. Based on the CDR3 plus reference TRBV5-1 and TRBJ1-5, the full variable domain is KAGVTQTPRYLIKTRGQQVTLSCSPISGHRSVSWYQQTPGQGLQFLFEYFSETQRNKGNFPGRFSGRQFSNSRSEMNVSTLELGDSALYLCASSLTGGFNQPQHFGDGTRLSIL.

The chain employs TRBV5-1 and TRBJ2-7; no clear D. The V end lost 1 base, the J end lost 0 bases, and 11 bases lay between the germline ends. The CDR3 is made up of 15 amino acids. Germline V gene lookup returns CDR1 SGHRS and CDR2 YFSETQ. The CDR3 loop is CASSLNAQASYEQYF. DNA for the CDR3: TGCGCCAGCAGCTTGAATGCGCAGGCCTCCTACGAGCAGTACTTC.